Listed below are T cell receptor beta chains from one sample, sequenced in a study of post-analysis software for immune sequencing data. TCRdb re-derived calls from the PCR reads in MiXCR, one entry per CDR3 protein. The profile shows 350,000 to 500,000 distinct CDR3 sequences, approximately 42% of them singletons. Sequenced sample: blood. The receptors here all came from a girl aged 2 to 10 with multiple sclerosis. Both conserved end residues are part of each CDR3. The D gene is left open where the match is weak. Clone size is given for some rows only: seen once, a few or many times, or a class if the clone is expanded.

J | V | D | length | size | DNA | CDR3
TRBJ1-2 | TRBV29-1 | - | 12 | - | TGCAGCGTTGAATCCGGGGCCTATGGCTACACCTTC | CSVESGAYGYTF
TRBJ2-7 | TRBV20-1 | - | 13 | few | TGCAGTGCTAGAGACCGGGACACCTACGAGCAGTACTTC | CSARDRDTYEQYF
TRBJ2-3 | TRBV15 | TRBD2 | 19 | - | TGTGCCACCAGCAGAGAAGCCCTATCTAGCGGGGGGGCGGCAGATACGCAGTATTTT | CATSREALSSGGAADTQYF
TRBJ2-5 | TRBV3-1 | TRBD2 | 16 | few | TGTGCCAGCAGCCAGCGGGGGGGCCGTGAACGCGAGACCCAGTACTTC | CASSQRGGRERETQYF
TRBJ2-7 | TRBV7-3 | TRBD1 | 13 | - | TGTGCCAGCAGCTTAAAGGGGGCGGACGAGCAGTACTTC | CASSLKGADEQYF
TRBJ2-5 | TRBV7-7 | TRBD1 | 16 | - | TGTGCTAGCAGCTCCCTGACAGGGGAACTTCCAGAGACCCAGTACTTC | CASSSLTGELPETQYF
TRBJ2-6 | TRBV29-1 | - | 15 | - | TGCAGCGTTGAAGATCCAAACTCTGGGGCCGACGTCCTGACTTTC | CSVEDPNSGADVLTF
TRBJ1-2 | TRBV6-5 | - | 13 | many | TGTGCCAGCAGTTACTCGGCCTCCTATGGCTACACCTTC | CASSYSASYGYTF
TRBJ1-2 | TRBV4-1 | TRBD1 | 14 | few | TGCGCCAGCAGCCAAATCGGGACAGGCTATGGCTACACCTTC | CASSQIGTGYGYTF
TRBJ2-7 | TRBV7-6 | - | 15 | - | TGTACCAGCAGCGTCGGGACCTACGCTTCCTACGAGCAGTACTTC | CTSSVGTYASYEQYF
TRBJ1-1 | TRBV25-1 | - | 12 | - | TGTGCCAGCAGTGGCCGGACGTCTGAAGCTTTCTTT | CASSGRTSEAFF
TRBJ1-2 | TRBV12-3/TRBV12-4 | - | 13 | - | TGTGCCAGCAGTCTGACAGCCCAGGGAGGCTACACCTTC | CASSLTAQGGYTF
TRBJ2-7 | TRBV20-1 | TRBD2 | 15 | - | TGCAGTGCTAGACCGCCGGGACTAGCGGGAAATGAGCAGTACTTC | CSARPPGLAGNEQYF
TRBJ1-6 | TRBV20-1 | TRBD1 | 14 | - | TGCAGTGCTAGGATAGGACAGGGGAGTTCACCCCTCCACTTT | CSARIGQGSSPLHF
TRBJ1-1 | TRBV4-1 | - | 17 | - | TGCGCCAGCAGCCATGCTCTATCGGGGAGACGGGACACTGAAGCTTTCTTT | CASSHALSGRRDTEAFF
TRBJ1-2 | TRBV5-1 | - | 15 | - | TGCGCCAGCAGCTTGGGGATCGGACAGTCCTATGGCTACACCTTC | CASSLGIGQSYGYTF
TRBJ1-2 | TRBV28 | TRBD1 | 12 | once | TGTGCCAGCCGAACCGGGACAGGGGATTACACCTTC | CASRTGTGDYTF
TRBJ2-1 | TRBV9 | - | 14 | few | TGTGCCAGCAGTGGCGTGGAGAGTCGGAATGAGCAGTTCTTC | CASSGVESRNEQFF
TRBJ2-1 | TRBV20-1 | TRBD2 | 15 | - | TGCAGTGCTAGAGATCCTAGCGGGATCTACAATGAGCAGTTCTTC | CSARDPSGIYNEQFF
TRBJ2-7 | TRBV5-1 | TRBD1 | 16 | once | TGCGCCAGCAGCTTGGTGTTGTCAGGGGGCCCCTACGAGCAGTACTTC | CASSLVLSGGPYEQYF
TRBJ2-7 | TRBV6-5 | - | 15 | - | TGTGCCAGCAGTTACGGCGGGGGCCCTTCCTACGAGCAGTACTTC | CASSYGGGPSYEQYF
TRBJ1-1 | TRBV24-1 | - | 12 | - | TGTGCCACCAGTGAGTGGGGTCAGCGAGCTTTCTTT | CATSEWGQRAFF
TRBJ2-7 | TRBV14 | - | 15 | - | TGTGCCAGCAGCCAATATTGGGGCCGAACCTACGAGCAGTACTTC | CASSQYWGRTYEQYF
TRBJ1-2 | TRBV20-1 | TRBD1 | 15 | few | TGCAGTGCTAGGTCTAAATTGAGGACAGGGTATGGCTACACCTTC | CSARSKLRTGYGYTF
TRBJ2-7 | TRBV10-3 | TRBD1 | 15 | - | TGTGCCATCAGTGAGGCGACAGGGTTCCCGCGGCAGCAGTACTTC | CAISEATGFPRQQYF
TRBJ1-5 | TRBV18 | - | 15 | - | TGTGCCAGCTCTAAGGGGGGGCTGAGGAATCAGCCCCAGCATTTT | CASSKGGLRNQPQHF